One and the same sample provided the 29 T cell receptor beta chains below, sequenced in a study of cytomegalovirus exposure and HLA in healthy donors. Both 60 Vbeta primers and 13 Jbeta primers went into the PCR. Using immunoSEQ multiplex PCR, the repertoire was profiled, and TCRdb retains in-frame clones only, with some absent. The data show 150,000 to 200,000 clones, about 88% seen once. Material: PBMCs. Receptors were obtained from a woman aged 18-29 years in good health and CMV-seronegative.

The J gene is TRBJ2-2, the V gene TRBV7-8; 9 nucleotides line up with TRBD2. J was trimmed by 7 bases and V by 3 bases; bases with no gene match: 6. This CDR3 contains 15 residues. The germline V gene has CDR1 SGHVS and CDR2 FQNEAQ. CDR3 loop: CASSFSSGVGGELFF. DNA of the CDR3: TGTGCCAGCAGCTTTTCTAGCGGGGTGGGCGGGGAGCTGTTTTTT.

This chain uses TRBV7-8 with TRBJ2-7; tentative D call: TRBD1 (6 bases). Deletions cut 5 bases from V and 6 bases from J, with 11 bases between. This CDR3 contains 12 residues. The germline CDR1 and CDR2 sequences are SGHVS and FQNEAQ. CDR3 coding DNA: TGTGCCAGCAGCATAACCAGGGGCGAGCAGTACTTC. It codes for CASSITRGEQYF.

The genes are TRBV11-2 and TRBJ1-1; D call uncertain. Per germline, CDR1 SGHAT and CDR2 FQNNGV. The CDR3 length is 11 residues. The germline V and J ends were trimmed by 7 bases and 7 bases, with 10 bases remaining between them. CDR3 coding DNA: TGTGCCAGCACCCTAATCGGTGAAGCTTTCTTT. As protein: CASTLIGEAFF.

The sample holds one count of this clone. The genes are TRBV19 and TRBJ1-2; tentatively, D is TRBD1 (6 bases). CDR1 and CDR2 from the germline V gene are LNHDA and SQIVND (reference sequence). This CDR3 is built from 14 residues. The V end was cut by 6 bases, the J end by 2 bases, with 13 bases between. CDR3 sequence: CASRPDTGNYGYTF. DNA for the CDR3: TGTGCCAGTAGACCCGATACAGGGAACTATGGCTACACCTTC.

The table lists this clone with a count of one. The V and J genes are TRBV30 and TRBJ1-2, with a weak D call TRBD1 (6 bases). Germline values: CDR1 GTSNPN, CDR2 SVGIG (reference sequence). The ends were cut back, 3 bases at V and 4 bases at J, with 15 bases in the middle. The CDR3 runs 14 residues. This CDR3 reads CAWRSKLGGYGYTF. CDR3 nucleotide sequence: TGTGCCTGGAGGTCCAAGTTAGGGGGCTATGGCTACACCTTC.

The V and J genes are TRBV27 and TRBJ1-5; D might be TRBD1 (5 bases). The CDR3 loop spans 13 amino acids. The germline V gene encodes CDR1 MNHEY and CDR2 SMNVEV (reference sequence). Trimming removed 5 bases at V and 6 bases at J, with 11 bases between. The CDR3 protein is CASSIRVSQPQHF. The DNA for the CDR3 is TGTGCCAGCAGTATCAGGGTTAGTCAGCCCCAGCATTTT.

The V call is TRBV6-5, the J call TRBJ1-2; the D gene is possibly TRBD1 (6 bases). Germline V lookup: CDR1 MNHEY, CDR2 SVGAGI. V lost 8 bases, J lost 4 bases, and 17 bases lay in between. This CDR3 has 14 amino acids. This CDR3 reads CASWSWTDSYGYTF. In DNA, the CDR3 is TGTGCCAGCTGGAGCTGGACAGACAGCTATGGCTACACCTTC.

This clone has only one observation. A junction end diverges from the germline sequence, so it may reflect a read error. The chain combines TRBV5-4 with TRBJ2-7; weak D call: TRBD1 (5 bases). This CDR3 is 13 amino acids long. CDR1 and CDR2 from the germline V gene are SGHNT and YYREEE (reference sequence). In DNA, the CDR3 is TGTGCCAGCAGCTTGGAGGGGTCCTACGAGCAGTGCTTC. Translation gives CASSLEGSYEQCF. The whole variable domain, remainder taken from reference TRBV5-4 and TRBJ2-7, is ETGVTQSPTHLIKTRGQQVTLRCSSQSGHNTVSWYQQALGQGPQFIFQYYREEENGRGNFPPRFSGLQFPNYSSELNVNALELDDSALYLCASSLEGSYEQCFGPGTRLTVT.

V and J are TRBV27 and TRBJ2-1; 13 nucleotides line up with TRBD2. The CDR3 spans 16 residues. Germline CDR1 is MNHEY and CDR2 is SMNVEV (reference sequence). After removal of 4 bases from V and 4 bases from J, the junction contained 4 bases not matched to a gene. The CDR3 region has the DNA TGTGCCAGCAGTTGGGGGACTAGCGGGGCTTACAATGAGCAGTTCTTC. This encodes CASSWGTSGAYNEQFF.

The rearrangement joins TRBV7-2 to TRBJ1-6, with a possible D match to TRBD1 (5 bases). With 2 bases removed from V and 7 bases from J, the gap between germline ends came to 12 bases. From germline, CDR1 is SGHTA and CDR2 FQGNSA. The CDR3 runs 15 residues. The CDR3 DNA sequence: TGTGCCAGCAGCTTAAACGGGGGTTACAATTCACCCCTCCACTTT. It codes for CASSLNGGYNSPLHF.

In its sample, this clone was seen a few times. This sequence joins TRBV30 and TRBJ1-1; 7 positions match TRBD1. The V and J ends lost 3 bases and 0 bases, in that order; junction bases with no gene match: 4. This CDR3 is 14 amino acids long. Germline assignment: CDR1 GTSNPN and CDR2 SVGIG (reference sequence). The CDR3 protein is CAWRRDSMNTEAFF. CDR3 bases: TGTGCCTGGAGGAGGGACAGCATGAACACTGAAGCTTTCTTT.

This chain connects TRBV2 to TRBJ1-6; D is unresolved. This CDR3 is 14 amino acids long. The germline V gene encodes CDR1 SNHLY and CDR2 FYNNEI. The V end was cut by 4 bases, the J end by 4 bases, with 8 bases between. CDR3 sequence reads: CASSVVRYNSPLHF. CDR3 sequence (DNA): TGTGCCAGCAGTGTTGTACGGTATAATTCACCCCTCCACTTT.

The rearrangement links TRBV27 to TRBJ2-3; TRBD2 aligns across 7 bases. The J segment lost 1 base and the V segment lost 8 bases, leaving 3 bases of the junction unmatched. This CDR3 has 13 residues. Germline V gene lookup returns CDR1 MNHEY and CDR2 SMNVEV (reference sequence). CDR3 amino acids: CASRTSGTDTQYF. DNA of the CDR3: TGTGCCAGCCGTACTAGCGGCACAGATACGCAGTATTTT.

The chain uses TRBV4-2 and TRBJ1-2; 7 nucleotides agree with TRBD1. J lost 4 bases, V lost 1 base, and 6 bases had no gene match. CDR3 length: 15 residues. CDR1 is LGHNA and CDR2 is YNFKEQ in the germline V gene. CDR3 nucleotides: TGTGCCAGCAGCCAAGCTGGGGGACAGTCCTATGGCTACACCTTC. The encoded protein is CASSQAGGQSYGYTF.

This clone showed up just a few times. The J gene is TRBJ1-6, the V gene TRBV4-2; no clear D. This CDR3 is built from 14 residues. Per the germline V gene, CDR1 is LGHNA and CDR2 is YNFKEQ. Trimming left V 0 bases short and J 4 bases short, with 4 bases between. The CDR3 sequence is CASSQEAYNSPLHF. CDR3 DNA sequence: TGTGCCAGCAGCCAAGAAGCATATAATTCACCCCTCCACTTT.

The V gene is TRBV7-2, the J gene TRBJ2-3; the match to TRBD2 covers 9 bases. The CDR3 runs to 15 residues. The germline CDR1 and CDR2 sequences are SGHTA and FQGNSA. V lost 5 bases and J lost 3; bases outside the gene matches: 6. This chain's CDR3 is CASSHGRGGTDTQYF. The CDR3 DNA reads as TGTGCCAGCAGCCACGGGCGGGGGGGGACAGATACGCAGTATTTT.

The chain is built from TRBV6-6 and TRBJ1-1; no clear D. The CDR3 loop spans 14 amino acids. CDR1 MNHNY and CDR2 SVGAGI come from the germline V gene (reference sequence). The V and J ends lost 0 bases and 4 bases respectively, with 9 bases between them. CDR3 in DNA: TGTGCCAGCAGTTACTCAGCATTCGGCACTGAAGCTTTCTTT. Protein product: CASSYSAFGTEAFF.

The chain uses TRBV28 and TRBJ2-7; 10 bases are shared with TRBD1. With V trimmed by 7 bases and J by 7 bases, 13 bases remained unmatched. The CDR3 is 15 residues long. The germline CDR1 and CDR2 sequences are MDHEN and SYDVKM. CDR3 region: CASTLRDRGLGEQYF. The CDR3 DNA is TGTGCCAGCACACTCAGGGACAGGGGACTAGGGGAGCAGTACTTC.

The CDR3 DNA reads as TGTGCCAGCATCACACCCGCCAAGGGGGTTCGGGGCTACACCTTC. Translation gives CASITPAKGVRGYTF. The chain carries TRBV28 and TRBJ1-2; a possible D gene is TRBD1 (6 bases). Trimming pared 7 bases from V and 8 bases from J, leaving 23 bases between. The CDR3 spans 15 residues. Germline values: CDR1 MDHEN, CDR2 SYDVKM.

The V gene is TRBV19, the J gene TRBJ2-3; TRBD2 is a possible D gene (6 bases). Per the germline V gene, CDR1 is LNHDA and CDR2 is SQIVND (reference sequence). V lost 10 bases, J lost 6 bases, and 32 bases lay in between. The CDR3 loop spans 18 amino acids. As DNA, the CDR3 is TGTGCCACCTCATCATCAACTTGGACTACAAACGCCCTTGATACGCAGTATTTT. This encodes CATSSSTWTTNALDTQYF. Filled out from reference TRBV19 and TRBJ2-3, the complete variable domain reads DGGITQSPKYLFRKEGQNVTLSCEQNLNHDAMYWYRQDPGQGLRLIYYSQIVNDFQKGDIAEGYSVSREKKESFPLTVTSAQKNPTAFYLCATSSSTWTTNALDTQYFGPGTRLTVL.

Here the CDR3 DNA reads TGCGCCAGCAGCCTGAGGACTAGCGGGGCCGTGTCGGAGGAGACCCAGTACTTC. Translation: CASSLRTSGAVSEETQYF. The rearrangement joins TRBV4-1 to TRBJ2-5; 12 nucleotides match TRBD2. V lost 4 bases and J lost 5; bases outside the gene matches: 14. This CDR3 comprises 18 residues. Germline V lookup: CDR1 MGHRA, CDR2 YSYEKL.

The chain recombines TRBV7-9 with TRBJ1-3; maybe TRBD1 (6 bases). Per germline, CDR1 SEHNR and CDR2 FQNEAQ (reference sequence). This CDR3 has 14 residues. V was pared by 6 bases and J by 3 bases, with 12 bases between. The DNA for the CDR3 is TGTGCCAGCAGTTTACAGGGATTTGGAAACACCATATATTTT. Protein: CASSLQGFGNTIYF.

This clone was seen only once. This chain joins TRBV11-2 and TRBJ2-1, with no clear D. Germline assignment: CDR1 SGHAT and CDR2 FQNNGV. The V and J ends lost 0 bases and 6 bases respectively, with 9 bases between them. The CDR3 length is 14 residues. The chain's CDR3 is CASSLDSPINEQFF. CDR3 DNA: TGTGCCAGCAGCTTAGATTCCCCCATCAATGAGCAGTTCTTC. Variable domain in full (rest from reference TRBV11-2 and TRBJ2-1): EAGVAQSPRYKIIEKRQSVAFWCNPISGHATLYWYQQILGQGPKLLIQFQNNGVVDDSQLPKDRFSAERLKGVDSTLKIQPAKLEDSAVYLCASSLDSPINEQFFGPGTRLTVL.

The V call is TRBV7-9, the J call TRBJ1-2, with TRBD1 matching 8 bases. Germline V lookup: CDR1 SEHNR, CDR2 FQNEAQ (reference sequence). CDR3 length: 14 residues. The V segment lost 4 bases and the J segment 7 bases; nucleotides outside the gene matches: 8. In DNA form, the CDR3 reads TGTGCCAGCAGCTCGACAGGGGTCCGATCTGGCTACACCTTC. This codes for CASSSTGVRSGYTF.

This CDR3 reads CASSTPRTGRTEAFF. CDR3 coding DNA: TGTGCCAGTAGTACCCCTAGGACAGGGCGGACTGAAGCTTTCTTT. The chain is built from TRBV19 and TRBJ1-1; the match to TRBD1 covers 8 bases. V was clipped by 4 bases and J by 5 bases; unmatched bases: 9. In germline, CDR1 is LNHDA, CDR2 SQIVND (reference sequence). The CDR3 contains 15 residues.

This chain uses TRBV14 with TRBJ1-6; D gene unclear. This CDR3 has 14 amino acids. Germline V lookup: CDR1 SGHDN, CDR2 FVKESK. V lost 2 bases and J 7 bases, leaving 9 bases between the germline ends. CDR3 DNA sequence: TGTGCCAGCAGCCAACTACAGACCAATTCACCCCTCCACTTT. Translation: CASSQLQTNSPLHF.

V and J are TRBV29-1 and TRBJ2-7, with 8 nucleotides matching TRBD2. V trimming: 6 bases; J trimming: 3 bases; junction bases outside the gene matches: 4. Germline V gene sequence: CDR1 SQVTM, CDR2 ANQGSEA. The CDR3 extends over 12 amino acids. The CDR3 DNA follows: TGCAGCGTGGCCGGGACTAGCTACGAGCAGTACTTC. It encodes CSVAGTSYEQYF.

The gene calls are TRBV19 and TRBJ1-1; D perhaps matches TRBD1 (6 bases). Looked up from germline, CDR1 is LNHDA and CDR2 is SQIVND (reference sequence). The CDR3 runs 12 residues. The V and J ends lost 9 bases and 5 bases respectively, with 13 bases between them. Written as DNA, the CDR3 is TGTGCCAGCCGCTGGGGGCGAACTGAAGCTTTCTTT. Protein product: CASRWGRTEAFF.

CDR3 DNA: TGTGCCAGCAGTTTAAGACAGGGTGGTTCACCCCTCCACTTT. Translated, it gives CASSLRQGGSPLHF. The chain combines TRBV28 with TRBJ1-6; 7 positions agree with TRBD1. Germline CDR1 MDHEN, CDR2 SYDVKM. CDR3 length: 14 amino acids. Trimming at V came to 2 bases and at J to 9 bases, leaving 4 bases not matched to a gene. Supplemented by reference TRBV28 and TRBJ1-6, the full variable domain reads DVKVTQSSRYLVKRTGEKVFLECVQDMDHENMFWYRQDPGLGLRLIYFSYDVKMKEKGDIPEGYSVSREKKERFSLILESASTNQTSMYLCASSLRQGGSPLHFGNGTRLTVT.